This passage covers 4 T cell receptor beta chains from one sample sequenced in a study of read filtering for tumor transcriptome and immune sequencing. Molecular barcoded adaptors covering alpha/delta and beta/gamma chains were used on approximately 400 ng RNA. MiXCR, run by TCRdb on the reads, gives a single entry per CDR3 protein. Seen here are fewer than 90,000 distinct CDR3 sequences, more than 9% observed once, and the top ten hold about 15%. Sequenced material: a population of CD138-negative cells sorted from bone marrow. The receptors derive from a donor at least 40 years old with multiple myeloma.

This clonotype was seen at least ten times. This chain links TRBV28 with TRBJ2-1; 8 bases are shared with TRBD2. Germline-derived CDR1 and CDR2 are MDHEN and SYDVKM. V lost 8 bases to trimming and J lost 2 bases; unmatched junction nucleotides: 5. The CDR3 contains 14 residues. The CDR3 region is CASSGGATYNEQFF. In DNA, the CDR3 is TGTGCCAGCTCGGGGGGGGCTACCTACAATGAGCAGTTCTTC.

A word on this clonotype: The conserved phenylalanine or tryptophan normally closing the CDR3 is absent here, so this likely arose from a read error. The rearrangement links TRBV2 to TRBJ1-1, with a possible D match to TRBD1 (5 bases). CDR1 is SNHLY, CDR2 FYNNEI, per germline. V lost 8 bases to trimming and J lost 1 base, with 5 bases between them. The CDR3 has 11 residues. CDR3 nucleotide sequence: TGTGCCAGCGGGGGGAACACTGAAGCTTTCATT. Protein sequence: CASGGNTEAFI.

This clonotype was counted at least ten times. The chain couples TRBV20-1 to TRBJ2-7; 9 bases match TRBD2. J lost 7 bases, V lost 0 bases, and 10 bases had no gene match. Germline-derived CDR1 and CDR2 are DFQATT and SNEGSKA (reference sequence). The CDR3 spans 15 residues. The CDR3 DNA is TGCAGTGCTAGAGACCCTAGCGGGAAGGGGGAAGAGCAGTACTTC. This encodes CSARDPSGKGEEQYF.

The rearrangement links TRBV12-3 or TRBV12-4 to TRBJ1-5, with TRBD1 matching over 8 bases. The CDR3 loop spans 15 amino acids. Losses at the gene ends were 5 bases for V and 4 bases for J; bases not matched to a gene: 7. In nucleotides, the CDR3 is TGTGCCAGCAGTCAGTCGGACAGGGAAAATCAGCCCCAGCATTTT. Its translation: CASSQSDRENQPQHF.